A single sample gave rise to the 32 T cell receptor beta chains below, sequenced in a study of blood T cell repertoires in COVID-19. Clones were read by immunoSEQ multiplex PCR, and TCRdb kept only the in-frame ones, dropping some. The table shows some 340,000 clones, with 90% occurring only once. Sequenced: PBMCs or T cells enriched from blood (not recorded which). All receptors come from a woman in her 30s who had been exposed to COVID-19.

CDR3 bases: TGTGCCAGCAGTTATACCAGGGGCGCCGGGGAGCTGTTTTTT. Amino acids: CASSYTRGAGELFF. The rearrangement joins TRBV7-2 to TRBJ2-2; a possible D gene is TRBD1 (6 bases). Germline lookup yields CDR1 SGHTA and CDR2 FQGNSA. The CDR3 totals 14 residues. V lost 6 bases and J 6 bases, leaving 14 bases between the germline ends.

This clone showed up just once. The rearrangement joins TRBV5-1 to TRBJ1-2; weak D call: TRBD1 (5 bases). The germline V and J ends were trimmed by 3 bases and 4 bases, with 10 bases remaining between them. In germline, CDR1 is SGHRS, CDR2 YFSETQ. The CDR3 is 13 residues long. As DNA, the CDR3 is TGCGCCAGCAGCTCCGGGACTTTCTATGGCTACACCTTC. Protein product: CASSSGTFYGYTF.

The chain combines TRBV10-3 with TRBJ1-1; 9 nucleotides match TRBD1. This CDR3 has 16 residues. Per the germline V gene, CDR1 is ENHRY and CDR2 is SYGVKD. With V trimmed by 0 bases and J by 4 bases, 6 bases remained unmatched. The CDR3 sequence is CAISESGQGRATEAFF. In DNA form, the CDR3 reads TGTGCCATCAGTGAGTCAGGACAGGGGCGGGCCACTGAAGCTTTCTTT.

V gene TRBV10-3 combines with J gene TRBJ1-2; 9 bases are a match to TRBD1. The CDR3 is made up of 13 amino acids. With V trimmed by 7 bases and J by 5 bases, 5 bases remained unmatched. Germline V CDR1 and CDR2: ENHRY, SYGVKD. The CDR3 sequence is CAINQQGAYGYTF. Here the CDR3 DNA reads TGTGCCATCAACCAACAGGGGGCTTATGGCTACACCTTC.

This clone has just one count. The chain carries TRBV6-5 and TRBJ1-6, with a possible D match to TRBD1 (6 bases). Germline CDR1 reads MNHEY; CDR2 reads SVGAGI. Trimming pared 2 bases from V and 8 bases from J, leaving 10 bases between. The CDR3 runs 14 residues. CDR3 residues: CASSYGQRDSPLHF. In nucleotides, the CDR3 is TGTGCCAGCAGTTACGGACAGAGGGATTCACCCCTCCACTTT.

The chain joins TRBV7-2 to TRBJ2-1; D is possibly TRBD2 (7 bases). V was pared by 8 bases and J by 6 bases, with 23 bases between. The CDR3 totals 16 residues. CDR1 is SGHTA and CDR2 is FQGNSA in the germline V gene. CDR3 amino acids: CASPPRGGGGINEQFF. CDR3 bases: TGTGCCAGCCCCCCAAGAGGCGGGGGCGGGATCAATGAGCAGTTCTTC. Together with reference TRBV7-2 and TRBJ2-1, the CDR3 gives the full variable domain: GAGVSQSPSNKVTEKGKDVELRCDPISGHTALYWYRQSLGQGLEFLIYFQGNSAPDKSGLPSDRFSAERTGGSVSTLTIQRTQQEDSAVYLCASPPRGGGGINEQFFGPGTRLTVL.

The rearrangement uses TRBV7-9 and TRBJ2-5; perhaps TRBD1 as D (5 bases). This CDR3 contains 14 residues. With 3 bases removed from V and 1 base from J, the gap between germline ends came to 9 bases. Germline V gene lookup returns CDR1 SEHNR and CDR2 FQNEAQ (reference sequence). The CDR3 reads CASSFRQPQETQYF. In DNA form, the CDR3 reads TGTGCCAGCAGCTTCCGACAGCCCCAAGAGACCCAGTACTTC.

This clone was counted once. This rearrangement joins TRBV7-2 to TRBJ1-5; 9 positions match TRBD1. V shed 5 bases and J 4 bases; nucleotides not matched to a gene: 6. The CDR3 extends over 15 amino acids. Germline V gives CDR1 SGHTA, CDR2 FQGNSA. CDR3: CASSPGTGINQPQHF. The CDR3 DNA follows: TGTGCCAGCAGCCCCGGGACAGGGATTAATCAGCCCCAGCATTTT.

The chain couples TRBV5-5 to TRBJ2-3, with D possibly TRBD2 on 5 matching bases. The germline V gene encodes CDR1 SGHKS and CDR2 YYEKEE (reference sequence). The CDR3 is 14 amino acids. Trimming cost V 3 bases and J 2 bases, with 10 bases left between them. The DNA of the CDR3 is TGTGCCAGCAGCTCGGACTCACCCACAGATACGCAGTATTTT. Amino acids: CASSSDSPTDTQYF.

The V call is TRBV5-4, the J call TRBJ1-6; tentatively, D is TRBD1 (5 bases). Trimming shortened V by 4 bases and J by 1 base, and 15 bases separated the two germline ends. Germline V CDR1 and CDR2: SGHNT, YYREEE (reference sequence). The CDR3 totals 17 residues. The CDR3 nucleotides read TGTGCCAGCAGCCCGAGTCTCAGGGCTTCCTATAATTCACCCCTCCACTTT. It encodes CASSPSLRASYNSPLHF.

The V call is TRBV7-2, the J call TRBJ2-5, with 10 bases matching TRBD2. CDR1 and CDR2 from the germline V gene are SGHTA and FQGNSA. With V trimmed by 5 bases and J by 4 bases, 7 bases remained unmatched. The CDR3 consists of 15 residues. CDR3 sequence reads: CASSATSGVRETQYF. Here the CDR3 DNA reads TGTGCCAGCAGCGCAACTAGCGGGGTCCGAGAGACCCAGTACTTC.

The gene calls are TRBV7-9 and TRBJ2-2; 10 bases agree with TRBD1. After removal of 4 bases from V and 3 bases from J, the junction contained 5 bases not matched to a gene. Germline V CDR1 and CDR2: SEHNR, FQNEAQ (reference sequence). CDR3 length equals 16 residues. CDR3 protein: CASSSGTGDHTGELFF. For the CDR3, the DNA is TGTGCCAGCAGCTCCGGGACAGGGGATCACACCGGGGAGCTGTTTTTT.

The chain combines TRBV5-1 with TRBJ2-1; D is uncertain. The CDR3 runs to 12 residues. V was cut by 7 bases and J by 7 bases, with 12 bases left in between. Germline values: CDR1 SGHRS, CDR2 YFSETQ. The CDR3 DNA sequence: TGCGCCAGCTGGGCCTTCACGAATGAGCAGTTCTTC. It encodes CASWAFTNEQFF.

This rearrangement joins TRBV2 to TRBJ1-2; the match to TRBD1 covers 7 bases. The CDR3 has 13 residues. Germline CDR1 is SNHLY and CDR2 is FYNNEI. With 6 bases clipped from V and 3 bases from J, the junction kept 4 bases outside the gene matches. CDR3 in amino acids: CASRDRSDYGYTF. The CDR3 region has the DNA TGTGCCAGCAGGGACAGGTCTGACTATGGCTACACCTTC.

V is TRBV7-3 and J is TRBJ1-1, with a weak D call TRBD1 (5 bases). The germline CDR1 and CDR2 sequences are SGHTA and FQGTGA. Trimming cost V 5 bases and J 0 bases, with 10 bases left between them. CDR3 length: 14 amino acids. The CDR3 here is CASSLGTLNTEAFF. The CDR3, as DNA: TGTGCCAGCAGCCTCGGGACTCTGAACACTGAAGCTTTCTTT.

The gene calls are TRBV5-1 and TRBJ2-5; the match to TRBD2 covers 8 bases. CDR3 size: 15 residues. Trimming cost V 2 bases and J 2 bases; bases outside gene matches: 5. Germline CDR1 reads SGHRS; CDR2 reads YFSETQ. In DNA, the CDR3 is TGCGCCAGCAGCTTTGCGGGGGGCGAACAAGAGACCCAGTACTTC. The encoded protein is CASSFAGGEQETQYF.

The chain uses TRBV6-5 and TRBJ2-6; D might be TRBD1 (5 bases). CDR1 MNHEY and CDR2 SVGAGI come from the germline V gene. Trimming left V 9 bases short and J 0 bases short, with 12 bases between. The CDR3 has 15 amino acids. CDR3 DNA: TGTGCCAGTCAGGGATATAGCTCTGGGGCCAACGTCCTGACTTTC. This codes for CASQGYSSGANVLTF.

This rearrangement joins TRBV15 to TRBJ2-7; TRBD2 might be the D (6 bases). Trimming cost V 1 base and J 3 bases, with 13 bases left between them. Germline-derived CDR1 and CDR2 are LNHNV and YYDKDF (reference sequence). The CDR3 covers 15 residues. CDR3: CATSRVDSGFYEQYF. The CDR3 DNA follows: TGTGCCACCAGCAGAGTTGACAGCGGGTTCTACGAGCAGTACTTC.

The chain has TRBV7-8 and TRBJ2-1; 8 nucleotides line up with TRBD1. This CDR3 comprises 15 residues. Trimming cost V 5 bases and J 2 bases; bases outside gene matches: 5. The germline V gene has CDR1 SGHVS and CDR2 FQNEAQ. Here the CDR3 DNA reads TGTGCCAGCAGCCCCGGACAGGGTCCCTACAATGAGCAGTTCTTC. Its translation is CASSPGQGPYNEQFF.

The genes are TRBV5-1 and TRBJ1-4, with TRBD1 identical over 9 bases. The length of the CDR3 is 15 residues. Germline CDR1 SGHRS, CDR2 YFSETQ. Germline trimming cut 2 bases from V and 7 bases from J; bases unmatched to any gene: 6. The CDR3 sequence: CASSFRTGEFEKLFF. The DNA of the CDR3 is TGCGCCAGCAGCTTCAGGACAGGGGAGTTTGAAAAACTGTTTTTT.

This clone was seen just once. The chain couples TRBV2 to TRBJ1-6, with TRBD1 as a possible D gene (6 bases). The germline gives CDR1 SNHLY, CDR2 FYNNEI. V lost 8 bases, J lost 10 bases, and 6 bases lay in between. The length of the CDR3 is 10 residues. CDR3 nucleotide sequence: TGTGCCAGCGGACAGTCACCCCTCCACTTT. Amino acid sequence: CASGQSPLHF.

The CDR3 DNA reads as TGTGCCAGCAGTTTACAGGGGGCGAATAAGTACGAGCAGTACTTC. This sequence encodes CASSLQGANKYEQYF. The gene calls are TRBV7-3 and TRBJ2-7, with 9 bases lining up with TRBD1. The length of the CDR3 is 15 residues. V lost 6 bases to trimming and J lost 4 bases; unmatched junction nucleotides: 10. Germline V lookup: CDR1 SGHTA, CDR2 FQGTGA.

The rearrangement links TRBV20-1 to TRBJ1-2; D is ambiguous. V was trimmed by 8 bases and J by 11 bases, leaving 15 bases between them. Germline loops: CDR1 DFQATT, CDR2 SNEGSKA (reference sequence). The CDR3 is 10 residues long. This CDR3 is CSPRTPTYTF. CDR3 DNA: TGCAGTCCCAGGACTCCCACTTACACCTTC.

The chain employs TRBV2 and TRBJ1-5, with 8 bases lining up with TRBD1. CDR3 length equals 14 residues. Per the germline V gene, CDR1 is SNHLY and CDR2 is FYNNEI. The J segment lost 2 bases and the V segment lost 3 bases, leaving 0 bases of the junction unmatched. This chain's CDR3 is CASSEDRGNQPQHF. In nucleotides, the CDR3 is TGTGCCAGCAGTGAGGACAGGGGCAATCAGCCCCAGCATTTT. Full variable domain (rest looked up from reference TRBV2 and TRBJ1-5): EPEVTQTPSHQVTQMGQEVILRCVPISNHLYFYWYRQILGQKVEFLVSFYNNEISEKSEIFDDQFSVERPDGSNFTLKIRSTKLEDSAMYFCASSEDRGNQPQHFGDGTRLSIL.

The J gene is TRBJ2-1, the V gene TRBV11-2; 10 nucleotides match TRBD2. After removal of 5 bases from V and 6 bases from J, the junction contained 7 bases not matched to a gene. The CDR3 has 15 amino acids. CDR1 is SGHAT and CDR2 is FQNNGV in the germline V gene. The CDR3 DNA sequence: TGTGCCAGCAGCAAGCGGGGGGGCCAGCGCAATGAGCAGTTCTTC. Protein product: CASSKRGGQRNEQFF.

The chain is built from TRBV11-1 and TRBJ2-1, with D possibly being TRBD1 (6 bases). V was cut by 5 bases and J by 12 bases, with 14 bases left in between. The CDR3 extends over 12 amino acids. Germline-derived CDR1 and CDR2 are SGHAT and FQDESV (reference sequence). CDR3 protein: CASSHAGDTQFF. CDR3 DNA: TGTGCCAGCAGCCATGCCGGGGACACGCAGTTCTTC.

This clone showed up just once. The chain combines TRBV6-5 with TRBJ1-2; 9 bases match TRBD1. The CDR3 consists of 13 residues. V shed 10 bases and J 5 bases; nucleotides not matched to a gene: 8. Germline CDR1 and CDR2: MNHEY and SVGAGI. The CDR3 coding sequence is TGTGCCACCGCCGCCGGGACAGGGTATGGCTACACCTTC. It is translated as CATAAGTGYGYTF.

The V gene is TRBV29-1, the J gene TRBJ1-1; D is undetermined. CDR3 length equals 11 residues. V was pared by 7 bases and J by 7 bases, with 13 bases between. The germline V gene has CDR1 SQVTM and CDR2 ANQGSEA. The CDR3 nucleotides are TGCAGCGCCGGAACTTCGGGTGAAGCTTTCTTT. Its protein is CSAGTSGEAFF. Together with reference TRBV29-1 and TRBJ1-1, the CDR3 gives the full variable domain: SAVISQKPSRDICQRGTSLTIQCQVDSQVTMMFWYRQQPGQSLTLIATANQGSEATYESGFVIDKFPISRPNLTFSTLTVSNMSPEDSSIYLCSAGTSGEAFFGQGTRLTVV.

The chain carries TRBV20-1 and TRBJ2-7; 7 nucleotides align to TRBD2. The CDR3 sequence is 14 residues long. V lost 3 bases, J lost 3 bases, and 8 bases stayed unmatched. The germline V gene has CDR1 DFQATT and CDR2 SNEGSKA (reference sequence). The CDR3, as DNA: TGCAGTGCTAGTTCTCTAGCGGAGCACTACGAGCAGTACTTC. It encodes CSASSLAEHYEQYF.

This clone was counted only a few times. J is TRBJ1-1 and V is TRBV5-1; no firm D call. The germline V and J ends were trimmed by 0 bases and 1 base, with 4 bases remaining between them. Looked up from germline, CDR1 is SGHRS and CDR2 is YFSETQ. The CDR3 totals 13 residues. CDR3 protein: CASSLEPNTEAFF. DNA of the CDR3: TGCGCCAGCAGCTTGGAGCCGAACACTGAAGCTTTCTTT.

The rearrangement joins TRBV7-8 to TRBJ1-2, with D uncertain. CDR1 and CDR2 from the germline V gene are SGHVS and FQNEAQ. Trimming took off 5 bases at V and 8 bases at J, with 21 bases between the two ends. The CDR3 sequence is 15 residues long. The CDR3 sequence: CASSPPEGSGIGYTF. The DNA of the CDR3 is TGTGCCAGCAGCCCCCCGGAGGGTTCGGGGATCGGCTACACCTTC.

CDR3: CASSQGLVHGLEAFF. The CDR3 nucleotides are TGCGCCAGCAGCCAAGGCCTTGTCCACGGTCTTGAAGCTTTCTTT. This rearrangement joins TRBV4-3 to TRBJ1-1, with D unclear. Germline V lookup: CDR1 LGHNA, CDR2 YSLEER. The CDR3 runs 15 residues. Trimming stripped 1 base from V and 7 bases from J, with 16 bases between.